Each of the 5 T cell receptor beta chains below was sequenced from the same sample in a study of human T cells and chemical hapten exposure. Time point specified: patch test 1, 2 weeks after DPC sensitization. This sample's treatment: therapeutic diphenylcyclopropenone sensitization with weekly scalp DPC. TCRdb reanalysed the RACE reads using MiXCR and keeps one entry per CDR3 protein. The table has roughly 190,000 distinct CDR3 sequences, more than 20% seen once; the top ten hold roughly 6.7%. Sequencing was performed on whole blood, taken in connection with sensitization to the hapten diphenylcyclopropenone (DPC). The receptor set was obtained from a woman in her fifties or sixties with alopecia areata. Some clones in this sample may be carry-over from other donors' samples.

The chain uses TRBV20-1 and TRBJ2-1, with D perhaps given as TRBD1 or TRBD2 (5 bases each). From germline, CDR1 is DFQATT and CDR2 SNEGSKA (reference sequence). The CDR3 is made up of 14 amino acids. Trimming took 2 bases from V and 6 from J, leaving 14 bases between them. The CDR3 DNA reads TGCAGTGCTAGACGAGGGGCCTCAGTCAATGAGCAGTTCTTC. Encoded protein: CSARRGASVNEQFF.

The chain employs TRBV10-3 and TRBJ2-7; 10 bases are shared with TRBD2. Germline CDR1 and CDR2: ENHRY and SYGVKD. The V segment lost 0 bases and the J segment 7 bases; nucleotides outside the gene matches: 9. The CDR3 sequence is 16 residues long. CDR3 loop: CAISESGLAGAGEQYF. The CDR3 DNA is TGTGCCATCAGTGAGTCAGGGCTAGCGGGAGCGGGGGAGCAGTACTTC.

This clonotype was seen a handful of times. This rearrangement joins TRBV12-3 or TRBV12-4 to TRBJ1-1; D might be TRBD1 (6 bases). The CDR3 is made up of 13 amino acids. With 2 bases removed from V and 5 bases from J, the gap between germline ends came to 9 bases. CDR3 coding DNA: TGTGCCAGCAGTTTACAGGGGATGACTGAAGCTTTCTTT. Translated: CASSLQGMTEAFF.

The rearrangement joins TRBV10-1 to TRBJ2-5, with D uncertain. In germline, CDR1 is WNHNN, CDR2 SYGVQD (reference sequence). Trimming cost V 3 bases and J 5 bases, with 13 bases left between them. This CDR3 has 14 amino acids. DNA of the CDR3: TGCGCCAGCAGTGACCACGGGTTTAAGGAGACCCAGTACTTC. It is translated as CASSDHGFKETQYF.

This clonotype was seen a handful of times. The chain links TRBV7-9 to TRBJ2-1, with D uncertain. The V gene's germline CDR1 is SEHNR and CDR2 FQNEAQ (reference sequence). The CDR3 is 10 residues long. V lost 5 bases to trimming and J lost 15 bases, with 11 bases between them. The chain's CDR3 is CASSRPHRFF. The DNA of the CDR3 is TGTGCCAGCAGCCGACCGCACCGGTTCTTC.